This note documents a single T cell receptor beta chain sequence. Germline CDR1 reads MNHNS; CDR2 reads SASEGT. This CDR3 region has 15 residues. Between the trimmed V and J ends, which lost 2 bases and 5 bases, there was a span of 15 bases. This record comes from a study of shared clonotypes between healthy human individuals. The repertoire was sequenced with immunoSEQ multiplex PCR; TCRdb's copy has only in-frame clones and lacks some. The sample shows around 2.5 million clones, roughly 93% of them seen only once. This clonotype originated in a man younger than 35 in good health. Some clones in this sample may be carry-over from other donors' samples. The sample taken for sequencing was naive CD4+ T cells from PBMCs. As for subset: CD45RA+ positively selected. V usage is TRBV6-1 and J usage is TRBJ2-5, with unresolved D. The CDR3 spells CASSEFGPGLETQYF. As DNA, the CDR3 is TGTGCCAGCAGTGAATTTGGGCCCGGTCTGGAGACCCAGTACTTC.